This TCR beta chain came from a study of tumor-infiltrating lymphocytes in localized non-small cell lung cancer. The V gene lost 0 bases and the J gene lost 5 bases, with 5 bases spanning the gap. CDR3 length: 13 amino acids. Germline V CDR1 and CDR2: MNHEY, SVGAGI. About this clone itself: Its antigen is as yet unknown.

Overall study findings and caveats: Each assay used a separate piece of the same tissue.

The assay was immunoSEQ multiplex PCR, and TCRdb's table has in-frame clones only and misses some. Of more than 9,500 clones listed, more than 70% are singletons. This receptor was taken from a human donor with non-small cell lung cancer. The source material was lung tumor tissue. V gene TRBV6-5 combines with J gene TRBJ1-5; D unclear. The CDR3: CASSYSLDQPQHF. The CDR3 DNA reads as TGTGCCAGCAGTTACTCGCTCGATCAGCCCCAGCATTTT.